This T cell receptor (beta chain) was observed in a study of blood T cell repertoires in COVID-19. Looking at the study overall: The origin of the acute and convalescent COVID-19 samples was the United States, Italy and Spain. Sample material is recorded as cDNA or gDNA derived from T cells, B-cell-depleted T cells, or PBMCs.

Germline V gene sequence: CDR1 MNHEY, CDR2 SMNVEV (reference sequence). This CDR3 has 13 residues. With 2 bases removed from V and 10 bases from J, the gap between germline ends came to 14 bases. Source study methods: It was from reference gene primer amplification that nucleated cell counts were estimated. Profiling relied on immunoSEQ multiplex PCR, and the TCRdb table lists in-frame clones only, not all of them. V, J and clone size were drawn from that table, and D and trimming were deduced from the DNA. This sample has 220,000 or so clones, with around three quarters found just once. This clone appeared a few times.

The chain couples TRBV27 to TRBJ1-1, with a possible D match to TRBD1 (5 bases). Sequencing was carried out using peripheral blood. The clonotype was recovered from a woman in her seventies with acute or convalescent COVID-19. CDR3 amino acids: CASSLRSGFPAFF. The CDR3 DNA reads as TGTGCCAGCAGTTTAAGGTCAGGGTTCCCAGCTTTCTTT.